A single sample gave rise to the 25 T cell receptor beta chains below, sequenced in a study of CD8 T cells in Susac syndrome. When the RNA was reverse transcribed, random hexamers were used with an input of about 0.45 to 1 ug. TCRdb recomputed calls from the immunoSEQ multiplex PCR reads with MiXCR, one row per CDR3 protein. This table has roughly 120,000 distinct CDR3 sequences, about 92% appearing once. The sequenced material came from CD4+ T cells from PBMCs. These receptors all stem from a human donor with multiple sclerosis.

The DNA of the CDR3 is TGCAGTGCTCCGAAAAACACCGAATATGAAAAACTGTTTTTT. This sequence encodes CSAPKNTEYEKLFF. The V gene is TRBV20-1, the J gene TRBJ1-4; D is unresolved. This CDR3 is built from 14 residues. In germline, CDR1 is DFQATT, CDR2 SNEGSKA (reference sequence). V was pared by 5 bases and J by 6 bases, with 16 bases between.

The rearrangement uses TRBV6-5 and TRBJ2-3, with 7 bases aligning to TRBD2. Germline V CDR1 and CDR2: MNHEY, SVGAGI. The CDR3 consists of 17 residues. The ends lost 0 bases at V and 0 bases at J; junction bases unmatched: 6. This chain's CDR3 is CASSYSLLAASTDTQYF. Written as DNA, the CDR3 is TGTGCCAGCAGTTACTCACTTCTAGCGGCTAGCACAGATACGCAGTATTTT.

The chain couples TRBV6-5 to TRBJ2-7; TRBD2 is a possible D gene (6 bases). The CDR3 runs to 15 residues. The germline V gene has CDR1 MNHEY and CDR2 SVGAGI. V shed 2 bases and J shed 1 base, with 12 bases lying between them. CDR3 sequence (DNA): TGTGCCAGCAGTTACCGGGGAGCGGGTTCCTACGAGCAGTACTTC. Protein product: CASSYRGAGSYEQYF.

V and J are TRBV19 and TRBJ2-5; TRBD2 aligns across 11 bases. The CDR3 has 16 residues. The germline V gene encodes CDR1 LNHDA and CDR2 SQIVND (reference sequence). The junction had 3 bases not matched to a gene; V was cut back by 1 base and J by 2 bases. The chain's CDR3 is CASSIVASGGQETQYF. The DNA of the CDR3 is TGTGCCAGTAGTATAGTTGCTAGCGGGGGGCAAGAGACCCAGTACTTC.

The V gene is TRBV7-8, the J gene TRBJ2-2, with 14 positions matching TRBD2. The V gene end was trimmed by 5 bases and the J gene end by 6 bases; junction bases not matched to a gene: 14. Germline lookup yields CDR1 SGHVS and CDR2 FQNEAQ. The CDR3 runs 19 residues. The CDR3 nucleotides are TGTGCCAGCAGCCCTAGGACTAGCGGGGGGCCCGCTCGATCCGGGGAGCTGTTTTTT. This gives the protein CASSPRTSGGPARSGELFF.

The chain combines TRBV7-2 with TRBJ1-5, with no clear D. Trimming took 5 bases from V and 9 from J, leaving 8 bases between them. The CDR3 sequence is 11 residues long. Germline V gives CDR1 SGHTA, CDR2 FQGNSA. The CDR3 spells CASSALGPQHF. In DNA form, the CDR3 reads TGTGCCAGCAGCGCCCTTGGGCCCCAGCATTTT.

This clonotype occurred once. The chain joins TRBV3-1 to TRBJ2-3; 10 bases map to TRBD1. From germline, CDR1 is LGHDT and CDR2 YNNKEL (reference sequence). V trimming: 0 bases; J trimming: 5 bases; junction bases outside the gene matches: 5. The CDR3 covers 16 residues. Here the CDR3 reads CASSQERTGGEDTQYF. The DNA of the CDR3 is TGTGCCAGCAGCCAAGAAAGGACAGGGGGTGAAGATACGCAGTATTTT.

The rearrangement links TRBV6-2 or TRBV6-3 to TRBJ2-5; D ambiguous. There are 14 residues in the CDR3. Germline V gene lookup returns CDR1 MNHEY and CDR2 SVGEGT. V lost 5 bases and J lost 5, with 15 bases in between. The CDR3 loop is CASSPPRQGETQYF. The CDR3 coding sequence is TGTGCCAGCAGTCCACCTCGTCAAGGGGAGACCCAGTACTTC.

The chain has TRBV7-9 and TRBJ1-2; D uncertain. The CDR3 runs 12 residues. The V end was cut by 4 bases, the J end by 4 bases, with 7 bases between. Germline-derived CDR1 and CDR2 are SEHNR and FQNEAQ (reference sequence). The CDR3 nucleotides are TGTGCCAGCAGCTGGGGAACCTATGGCTACACCTTC. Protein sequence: CASSWGTYGYTF.

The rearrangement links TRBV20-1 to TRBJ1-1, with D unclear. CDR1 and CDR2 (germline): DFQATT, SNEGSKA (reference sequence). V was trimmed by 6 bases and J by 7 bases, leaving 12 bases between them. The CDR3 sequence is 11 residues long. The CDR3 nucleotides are TGCAGTGCACTAACCACAGTTGAAGCTTTCTTT. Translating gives CSALTTVEAFF.

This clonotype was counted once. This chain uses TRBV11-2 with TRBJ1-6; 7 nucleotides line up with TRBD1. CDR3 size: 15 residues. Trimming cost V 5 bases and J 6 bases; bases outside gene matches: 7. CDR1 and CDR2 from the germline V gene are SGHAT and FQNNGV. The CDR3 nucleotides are TGTGCCAGCAGCGGAGGGACAGCATTTAATTCACCCCTCCACTTT. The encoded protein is CASSGGTAFNSPLHF.

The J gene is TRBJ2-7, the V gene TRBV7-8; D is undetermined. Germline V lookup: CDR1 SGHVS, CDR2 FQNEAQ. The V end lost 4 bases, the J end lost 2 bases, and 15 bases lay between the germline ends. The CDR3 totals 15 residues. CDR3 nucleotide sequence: TGTGCCAGCAGCTCGGCTAGGGTCTCGGCCTACGAGCAGTACTTC. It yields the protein CASSSARVSAYEQYF.

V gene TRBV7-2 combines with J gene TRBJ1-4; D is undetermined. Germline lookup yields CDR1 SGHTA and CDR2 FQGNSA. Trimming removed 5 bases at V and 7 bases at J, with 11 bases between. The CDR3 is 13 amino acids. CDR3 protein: CASSLVRGEKLFF. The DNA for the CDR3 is TGTGCCAGCAGCCTCGTGCGAGGTGAAAAACTGTTTTTT. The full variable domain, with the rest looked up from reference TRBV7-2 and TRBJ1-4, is GAGVSQSPSNKVTEKGKDVELRCDPISGHTALYWYRQSLGQGLEFLIYFQGNSAPDKSGLPSDRFSAERTGGSVSTLTIQRTQQEDSAVYLCASSLVRGEKLFFGSGTQLSVL.

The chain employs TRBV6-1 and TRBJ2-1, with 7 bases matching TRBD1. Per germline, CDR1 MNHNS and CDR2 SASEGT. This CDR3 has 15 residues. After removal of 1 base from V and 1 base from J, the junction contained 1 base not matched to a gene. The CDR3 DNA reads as TGTGCCAGCAGTGAAGGCAGGGGGTCCTACAATGAGCAGTTCTTC. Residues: CASSEGRGSYNEQFF.

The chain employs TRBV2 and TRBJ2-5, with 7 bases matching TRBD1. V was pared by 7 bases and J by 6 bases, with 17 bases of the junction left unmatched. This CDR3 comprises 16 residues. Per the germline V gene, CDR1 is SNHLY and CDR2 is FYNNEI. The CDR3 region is CASTPGQVKGMKTQYF. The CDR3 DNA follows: TGTGCCAGCACCCCCGGACAGGTGAAGGGTATGAAGACCCAGTACTTC.

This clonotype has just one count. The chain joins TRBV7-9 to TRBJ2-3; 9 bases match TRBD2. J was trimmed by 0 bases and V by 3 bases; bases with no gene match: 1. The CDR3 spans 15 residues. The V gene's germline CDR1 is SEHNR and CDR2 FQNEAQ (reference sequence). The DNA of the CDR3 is TGTGCCAGCAGCTTCAGCGGGGGGAGCACAGATACGCAGTATTTT. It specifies CASSFSGGSTDTQYF. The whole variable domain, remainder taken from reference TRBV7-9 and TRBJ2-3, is DTGVSQNPRHKITKRGQNVTFRCDPISEHNRLYWYRQTLGQGPEFLTYFQNEAQLEKSRLLSDRFSAERPKGSFSTLEIQRTEQGDSAMYLCASSFSGGSTDTQYFGPGTRLTVL.

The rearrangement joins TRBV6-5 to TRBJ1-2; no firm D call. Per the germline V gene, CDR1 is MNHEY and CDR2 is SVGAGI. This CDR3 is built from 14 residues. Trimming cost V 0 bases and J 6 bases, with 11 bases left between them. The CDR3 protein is CASSYSSGLDGYTF. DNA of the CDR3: TGTGCCAGCAGTTACTCGAGTGGGTTGGATGGCTACACCTTC.

The CDR3 region has the DNA TGCGCCAGCAGCCTTTTCCCACAGGTCCGCTCTAACTATGGCTACACCTTC. Translated: CASSLFPQVRSNYGYTF. The V gene is TRBV4-1, the J gene TRBJ1-2; D may be TRBD1 (5 bases). From germline, CDR1 is MGHRA and CDR2 YSYEKL. The CDR3 sequence is 17 residues long. Trimming pared 4 bases from V and 0 bases from J, leaving 18 bases between.

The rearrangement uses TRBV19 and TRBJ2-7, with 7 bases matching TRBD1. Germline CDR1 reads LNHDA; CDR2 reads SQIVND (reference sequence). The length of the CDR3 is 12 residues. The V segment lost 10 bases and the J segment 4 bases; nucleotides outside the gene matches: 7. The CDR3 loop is CATSGGLYEQYF. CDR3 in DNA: TGTGCCACGTCAGGGGGTTTGTACGAGCAGTACTTC.

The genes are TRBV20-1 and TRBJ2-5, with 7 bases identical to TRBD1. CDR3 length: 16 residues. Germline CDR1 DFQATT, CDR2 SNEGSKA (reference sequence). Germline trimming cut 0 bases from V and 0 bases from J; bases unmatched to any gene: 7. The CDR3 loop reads CSARDVMGQYQETQYF. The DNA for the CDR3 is TGCAGTGCTAGAGATGTGATGGGACAGTACCAAGAGACCCAGTACTTC.

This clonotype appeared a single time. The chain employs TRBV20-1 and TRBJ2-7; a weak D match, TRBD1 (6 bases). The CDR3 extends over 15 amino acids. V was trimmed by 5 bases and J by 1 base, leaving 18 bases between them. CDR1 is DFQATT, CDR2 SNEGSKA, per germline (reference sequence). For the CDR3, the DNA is TGCAGTGCTTCGCCCGGGACATGGAGATCCTACGAGCAGTACTTC. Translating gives CSASPGTWRSYEQYF.

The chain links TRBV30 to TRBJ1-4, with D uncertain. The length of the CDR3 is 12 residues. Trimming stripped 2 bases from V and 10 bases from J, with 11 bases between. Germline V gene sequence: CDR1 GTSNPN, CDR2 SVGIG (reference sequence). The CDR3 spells CAWSPQTLKLFF. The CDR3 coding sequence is TGTGCCTGGAGTCCCCAGACTCTAAAACTGTTTTTT.

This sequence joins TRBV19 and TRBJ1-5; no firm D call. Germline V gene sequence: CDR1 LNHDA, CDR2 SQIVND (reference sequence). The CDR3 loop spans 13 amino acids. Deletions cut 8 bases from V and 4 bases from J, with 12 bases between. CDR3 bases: TGTGCCAGTGGGCTTGATTGGAATCAGCCCCAGCATTTT. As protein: CASGLDWNQPQHF.

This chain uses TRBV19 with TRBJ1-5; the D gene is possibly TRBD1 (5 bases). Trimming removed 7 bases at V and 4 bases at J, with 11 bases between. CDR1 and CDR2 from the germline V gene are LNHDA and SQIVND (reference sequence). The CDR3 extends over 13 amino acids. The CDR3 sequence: CASTRTQNQPQHF. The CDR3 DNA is TGTGCCAGTACCCGGACACAAAATCAGCCCCAGCATTTT.

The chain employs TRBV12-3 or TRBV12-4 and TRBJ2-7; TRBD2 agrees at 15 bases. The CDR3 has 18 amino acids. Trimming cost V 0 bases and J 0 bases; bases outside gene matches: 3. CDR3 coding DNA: TGTGCCAGCAGTTTAGCGGGACTAGCGGGGGGATCCTCCTACGAGCAGTACTTC. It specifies CASSLAGLAGGSSYEQYF.